This T cell receptor beta chain was obtained from a study of cytomegalovirus exposure and HLA in healthy donors. V was pared by 8 bases and J by 6 bases, with 8 bases between. CDR3 length: 12 amino acids. CDR1 SNHLY and CDR2 FYNNEI come from the germline V gene. Sequencing used immunoSEQ multiplex PCR; TCRdb keeps in-frame clones, though not all of them. The table shows fewer than 150,000 clones, with 85% to 90% occurring only once. The donors belonged to the roughly 120-subject validation cohort, separate from the roughly 600-subject first cohort. In the case of this clone: Antigen unknown.

Study-wide results and limits: Among TCR sequences, most were rare, though some public TCRs appeared in many donors.

The sample comprised PBMCs. The receptor comes from a man aged 18 to 30 in good health and CMV-seropositive. This rearrangement joins TRBV2 to TRBJ1-6; the D gene is possibly TRBD1 (5 bases). CDR3 DNA sequence: TGTGCCAGCTGGCAGGGTAATTCACCCCTCCACTTT. Protein product: CASWQGNSPLHF.